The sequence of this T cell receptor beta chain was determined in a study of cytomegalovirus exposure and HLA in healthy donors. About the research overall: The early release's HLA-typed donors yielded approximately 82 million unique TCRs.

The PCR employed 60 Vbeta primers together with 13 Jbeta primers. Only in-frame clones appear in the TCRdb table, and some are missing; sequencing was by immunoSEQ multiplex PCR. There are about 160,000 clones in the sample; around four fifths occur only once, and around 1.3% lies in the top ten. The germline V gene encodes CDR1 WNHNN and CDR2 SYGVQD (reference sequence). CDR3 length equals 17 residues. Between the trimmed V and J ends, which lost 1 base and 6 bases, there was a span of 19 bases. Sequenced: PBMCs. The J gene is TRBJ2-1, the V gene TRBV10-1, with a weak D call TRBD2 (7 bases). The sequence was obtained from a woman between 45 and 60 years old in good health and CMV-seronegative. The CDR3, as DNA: TGCGCCAGCAGTGAGTTCTCGGGGAGGGGGAGCCCCAATGAGCAGTTCTTC. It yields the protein CASSEFSGRGSPNEQFF.